This TCR beta chain was captured by sequencing in a study of human T cells and chemical hapten exposure. Study results and caveats: TCRs whose frequency exceeded 1 in 1000 remained the same following DPC sensitization.

In TCRdb, the 5' RACE reads were re-called with MiXCR into one record per CDR3 protein. Found here are under 100,000 distinct CDR3 sequences, more than 15% of them singletons; the top ten hold nearly 7%. This clonotype showed up just a few times. Its antigen is unidentified. Trimming shortened V by 7 bases and J by 0 bases, and 10 bases separated the two germline ends. Germline lookup yields CDR1 SQVTM and CDR2 ANQGSEA. This CDR3 is built from 13 residues. Unfractionated whole blood was the source from which total RNA was extracted. This chain links TRBV29-1 with TRBJ2-4, with no clear D. The sequence was obtained from a female donor in good health. In DNA form, the CDR3 reads TGCAGCGGTTTAAAGCGAGCCAAAAACATTCAGTACTTC. Translated, it gives CSGLKRAKNIQYF.